This T cell receptor beta chain was documented in a study of CXCR3-negative and CXCR3-positive naive CD8 T cells. The CDR3 extends over 15 amino acids. Looked up from germline, CDR1 is MNHEY and CDR2 is SMNVEV (reference sequence). As for this clonotype: Its antigen is unidentified.

In preparing the TRB cDNA libraries, 5' RACE with UMI labels was used. TCRdb re-called the 5' RACE reads and gives one entry per CDR3 protein, without DNA. Found here are 130,000 to 150,000 distinct CDR3 sequences; the top ten clones hold under 0.35%. Triplicate roughly 270,000-cell sorts were made of each CD8+ T cell subset. CD45RO-CCR7+CD27+CD95- marked naive CD8+ T cells. Findings and limits, study-wide: TRBV-TRBJ usage was alike in naive CXCR3-negative and CXCR3-positive cells but differed in memory cells. TRB CDR3 hydrophobicity was greater in CXCR3-positive naive cells than in CXCR3-negative naive cells. Partially decreased CXCR3 expression was recorded after cryopreservation, and fresh PBMCs were used in most assays.

The receptor comes from a human donor in good health. Some clones in this sample may be carry-over from other donors' samples. V and J are TRBV27 and TRBJ2-7. What was sequenced was naive CXCR3+ CD8+ T cells from blood. Subset described: CD45RO-CCR7+CD27+CD95- naive CD8+ T cells expressing CXCR3 (TNR3+). The CDR3 spells CASSLSVAGPYEQYF.